This TCR beta chain appears in the sequencing data of a study of shared clonotypes between healthy human individuals. TCRdb keeps only in-frame clones here, not all; method: immunoSEQ multiplex PCR. Of roughly 1 million clones listed, 78% are singletons. Germline V gene sequence: CDR1 LGHNA, CDR2 YSLEER. With 4 bases removed from V and 8 bases from J, the gap between germline ends came to 20 bases. The CDR3 has 16 amino acids. The chain joins TRBV4-3 to TRBJ1-4; D is ambiguous. The receptor's source is a man younger than 35 in good health. Some clones in this sample may be carry-over from other donors' samples. Input material: memory CD4+ T cells from PBMCs. Subset in this sample: CD45RA-negative fraction. CDR3 nucleotide sequence: TGCGCCAGCAGCCCCCAACTCGGGGTGGGGAGGGAAAAACTGTTTTTT. Translation gives CASSPQLGVGREKLFF.